These 30 T cell receptor beta chains share one sample of origin, sequenced in a study of cytotoxic CD8 clonotypes in ibrutinib-treated CLL. The data were produced by immunoSEQ multiplex PCR, yet TCRdb's version contains in-frame clones alone and is incomplete. Here the sample spans roughly 150,000 clones, 81% being singletons. Sequencing was performed on PBMCs, taken after 12 months of ibrutinib treatment. All receptors derive from a human donor with chronic lymphocytic leukemia.

The chain is built from TRBV28 and TRBJ1-1; D unclear. CDR3 length equals 14 residues. The ends were cut back, 4 bases at V and 6 bases at J, with 15 bases in the middle. The V gene's germline CDR1 is MDHEN and CDR2 SYDVKM. Here the CDR3 reads CASSSRSRVAEAFF. In nucleotides, the CDR3 is TGTGCCAGCAGTTCCAGGAGTAGGGTCGCTGAAGCTTTCTTT. The variable domain in full, completed from reference TRBV28 and TRBJ1-1, reads DVKVTQSSRYLVKRTGEKVFLECVQDMDHENMFWYRQDPGLGLRLIYFSYDVKMKEKGDIPEGYSVSREKKERFSLILESASTNQTSMYLCASSSRSRVAEAFFGQGTRLTVV.

This clone occurred a few times. V is TRBV5-6 and J is TRBJ2-5; 7 nucleotides line up with TRBD1. V lost 9 bases and J lost 7; bases outside the gene matches: 12. The CDR3 is 13 residues long. CDR1 and CDR2 from the germline V gene are SGHDT and YYEEEE. CDR3 sequence reads: CATADRRLATQYF. The CDR3 region has the DNA TGTGCCACCGCGGACAGGCGGCTAGCGACCCAGTACTTC.

The chain carries TRBV7-2 and TRBJ1-5; maybe TRBD1 (6 bases). V lost 5 bases and J 6 bases, leaving 11 bases between the germline ends. CDR3 length: 13 residues. Germline CDR1 is SGHTA and CDR2 is FQGNSA. The CDR3 coding sequence is TGTGCCAGCAGCCTCCTAGGGGGTCAGCCCCAGCATTTT. Translated, it gives CASSLLGGQPQHF.

The genes are TRBV19 and TRBJ2-7; 7 positions agree with TRBD1. The J segment lost 3 bases and the V segment lost 2 bases, leaving 7 bases of the junction unmatched. CDR3 size: 15 residues. In germline, CDR1 is LNHDA, CDR2 SQIVND (reference sequence). CDR3 sequence (DNA): TGTGCCAGTAGTATAAGTTATGGACAGGACTACGAGCAGTACTTC. Residues: CASSISYGQDYEQYF. Using reference TRBV19 and TRBJ2-7 for the parts outside the CDR3, the full variable domain is DGGITQSPKYLFRKEGQNVTLSCEQNLNHDAMYWYRQDPGQGLRLIYYSQIVNDFQKGDIAEGYSVSREKKESFPLTVTSAQKNPTAFYLCASSISYGQDYEQYFGPGTRLTVT.

The chain joins TRBV10-3 to TRBJ1-3; D unclear. Germline V gives CDR1 ENHRY, CDR2 SYGVKD. The CDR3 is made up of 17 amino acids. V lost 6 bases, J lost 0 bases, and 18 bases lay in between. The CDR3 region has the DNA TGTGCCATCAGGGACCTACAGTTTGCAGACTCTGGAAACACCATATATTTT. Protein sequence: CAIRDLQFADSGNTIYF.

The chain recombines TRBV10-3 with TRBJ2-7, with D tentatively TRBD1 (6 bases). Germline V gene lookup returns CDR1 ENHRY and CDR2 SYGVKD. V lost 10 bases to trimming and J lost 3 bases, with 16 bases between them. The CDR3 has 13 amino acids. The chain's CDR3 is CATAGQQVYEQYF. The DNA of the CDR3 is TGTGCCACCGCCGGACAGCAAGTCTACGAGCAGTACTTC.

In this sample, this clone turned up once. The rearrangement joins TRBV19 to TRBJ1-1, with D possibly TRBD1 on 5 matching bases. From germline, CDR1 is LNHDA and CDR2 SQIVND (reference sequence). Trimming shortened V by 2 bases and J by 1 base, and 8 bases separated the two germline ends. The CDR3 covers 14 residues. CDR3 DNA: TGTGCCAGTAGTATACACGGACAGAACACTGAAGCTTTCTTT. This encodes CASSIHGQNTEAFF.

This clone was recorded only once. The chain is built from TRBV18 and TRBJ1-2; D is uncertain. V shed 3 bases and J shed 5 bases, with 7 bases lying between them. The CDR3 length is 12 residues. In germline, CDR1 is KGHSH, CDR2 LQKENI. DNA of the CDR3: TGTGCCAGCTCACCCGAGGGTTATGGCTACACCTTC. This encodes CASSPEGYGYTF. Looking up the rest from reference TRBV18 and TRBJ1-2 gives the full variable domain: NAGVMQNPRHLVRRRGQEARLRCSPMKGHSHVYWYRQLPEEGLKFMVYLQKENIIDESGMPKERFSAEFPKEGPSILRIQQVVRGDSAAYFCASSPEGYGYTFGSGTRLTVV.

The chain employs TRBV4-2 and TRBJ2-2; 8 nucleotides agree with TRBD1. Trimming removed 9 bases from V and 5 bases from J; junction bases left unmatched: 8. The CDR3 loop spans 14 amino acids. Germline CDR1 reads LGHNA; CDR2 reads YNFKEQ. CDR3 sequence: CASTDRGRTGELFF. The CDR3 DNA is TGTGCCAGTACTGACAGGGGACGGACCGGGGAGCTGTTTTTT.

This chain uses TRBV4-1 with TRBJ2-7; D gene uncertain. The CDR3 has 17 residues. Trimming stripped 0 bases from V and 3 bases from J, with 18 bases between. Germline CDR1 is MGHRA and CDR2 is YSYEKL. The chain's CDR3 is CASSQDTGSVLSYEQYF. The DNA of the CDR3 is TGCGCCAGCAGCCAAGATACGGGCTCGGTTCTCAGCTACGAGCAGTACTTC.

The chain joins TRBV6-6 to TRBJ2-7; 9 bases are a match to TRBD1. The ends lost 4 bases at V and 9 bases at J; junction bases unmatched: 7. Germline CDR1 MNHNY, CDR2 SVGAGI (reference sequence). This CDR3 has 13 amino acids. As DNA, the CDR3 is TGTGCCAGCAGTTCACGGACAGGGGTCGGGCAGTACTTC. This encodes CASSSRTGVGQYF.

CDR3 protein: CASILTGTASHVYSYNEQFF. In DNA form, the CDR3 reads TGCGCCAGCATACTTACCGGGACAGCGAGCCACGTGTACTCCTACAATGAGCAGTTCTTC. The chain combines TRBV23-1 with TRBJ2-1; 7 bases agree with TRBD1. TRBV23-1 is designated an ORF whose function remains uncertain. The V gene end was trimmed by 7 bases and the J gene end by 0 bases; junction bases not matched to a gene: 21. The CDR3 contains 20 residues.

The V call is TRBV7-3, the J call TRBJ1-6; D call uncertain. With 4 bases removed from V and 7 bases from J, the gap between germline ends came to 11 bases. Germline V gives CDR1 SGHTA, CDR2 FQGTGA. CDR3 length: 14 residues. CDR3 DNA sequence: TGTGCCAGCAGCTCGGGGTCGGGGAATTCACCCCTCCACTTT. It is translated as CASSSGSGNSPLHF.

The gene calls are TRBV5-4 and TRBJ2-1; 7 bases agree with TRBD2. CDR3 length: 16 residues. In germline, CDR1 is SGHNT, CDR2 YYREEE (reference sequence). Germline trimming cut 4 bases from V and 7 bases from J; bases unmatched to any gene: 14. The CDR3 here is CASSPSGNGANNEQFF. DNA for the CDR3: TGTGCCAGCAGCCCCAGCGGGAACGGGGCGAATAATGAGCAGTTCTTC.

This clone was detected a few times. This chain connects TRBV19 to TRBJ2-6; D possibly corresponds to TRBD1 (5 bases). V dropped 9 bases and J dropped 0 bases, with 24 bases sitting between them. Looked up from germline, CDR1 is LNHDA and CDR2 is SQIVND (reference sequence). There are 19 residues in the CDR3. The CDR3, as DNA: TGTGCCAGCACAAAAACAAAATACGACAGCAACTCTGGGGCCAACGTCCTGACTTTC. It encodes CASTKTKYDSNSGANVLTF.

The V call is TRBV19, the J call TRBJ1-5; D remains unclear. In germline, CDR1 is LNHDA, CDR2 SQIVND (reference sequence). The CDR3 totals 15 residues. Trimming stripped 6 bases from V and 0 bases from J, with 12 bases between. The CDR3 spells CASRGRTYSNQPQHF. The CDR3 DNA sequence: TGTGCCAGTAGGGGCAGGACTTATAGCAATCAGCCCCAGCATTTT. Combining the CDR3 with reference TRBV19 and TRBJ1-5 gives the whole variable domain DGGITQSPKYLFRKEGQNVTLSCEQNLNHDAMYWYRQDPGQGLRLIYYSQIVNDFQKGDIAEGYSVSREKKESFPLTVTSAQKNPTAFYLCASRGRTYSNQPQHFGDGTRLSIL.

The rearrangement uses TRBV6-6 and TRBJ2-1; 11 bases match TRBD2. With 6 bases clipped from V and 9 bases from J, the junction kept 7 bases outside the gene matches. CDR1 and CDR2 (germline): MNHNY, SVGAGI (reference sequence). The CDR3 length is 14 residues. The CDR3 region has the DNA TGTGCCAGCAGACTAGCGGGAGTCGTTCCTGAGCAGTTCTTC. This sequence encodes CASRLAGVVPEQFF.

V is TRBV28 and J is TRBJ2-7; the match to TRBD1 covers 9 bases. Germline assignment: CDR1 MDHEN and CDR2 SYDVKM. This CDR3 contains 15 residues. With 2 bases clipped from V and 4 bases from J, the junction kept 6 bases outside the gene matches. CDR3 sequence (DNA): TGTGCCAGCAGTTTAGGTGGGACAGGGCATTACGAGCAGTACTTC. Translation gives CASSLGGTGHYEQYF.

This clone was found a few times. The chain carries TRBV9 and TRBJ2-3; D gene unclear. V was clipped by 4 bases and J by 1 base, with 10 bases between them. CDR1 is SGDLS and CDR2 is YYNGEE in the germline V gene. CDR3 size: 14 residues. CDR3 protein: CASSRALGTDTQYF. The CDR3 DNA reads as TGTGCCAGCAGCCGTGCCCTAGGCACAGATACGCAGTATTTT.

The chain links TRBV7-9 to TRBJ2-3, with TRBD2 matching over 11 bases. From germline, CDR1 is SEHNR and CDR2 FQNEAQ (reference sequence). With V trimmed by 5 bases and J by 1 base, 5 bases remained unmatched. The CDR3 loop spans 16 amino acids. Here the CDR3 DNA reads TGTGCCAGCAGCCCCCTAGCGGGGGGCCGCACAGATACGCAGTATTTT. Its protein product is CASSPLAGGRTDTQYF.

This chain uses TRBV5-1 with TRBJ2-5; 11 bases align to TRBD2. The CDR3 has 15 residues. V dropped 4 bases and J dropped 4; count of bases not matched to a gene: 6. Per germline, CDR1 SGHRS and CDR2 YFSETQ. CDR3 loop: CASSLSGGASETQYF. CDR3 nucleotides: TGCGCCAGCAGCCTTAGCGGGGGGGCGTCAGAGACCCAGTACTTC.

The rearrangement uses TRBV2 and TRBJ1-1, with 8 bases lining up with TRBD1. The germline V gene encodes CDR1 SNHLY and CDR2 FYNNEI. V was pared by 4 bases and J by 3 bases, with 4 bases of the junction left unmatched. The CDR3 totals 14 residues. The CDR3 sequence is CASSGDRGYTEAFF. The CDR3 coding sequence is TGTGCCAGCAGTGGTGACAGGGGTTACACTGAAGCTTTCTTT.

The chain carries TRBV6-1 and TRBJ2-3; D is ambiguous. This CDR3 is built from 15 residues. Germline CDR1 MNHNS, CDR2 SASEGT. V dropped 6 bases and J dropped 0 bases, with 13 bases sitting between them. CDR3: CASRNTHTSTDTQYF. DNA for the CDR3: TGTGCCAGCAGGAACACCCACACTAGCACAGATACGCAGTATTTT.

This rearrangement joins TRBV29-1 to TRBJ1-5; D gene unclear. The CDR3 spans 12 residues. Germline V gene sequence: CDR1 SQVTM, CDR2 ANQGSEA. Trimming removed 7 bases from V and 3 bases from J, with 10 bases in between. This chain's CDR3 is CSGGSVNQPQHF. Here the CDR3 DNA reads TGCAGCGGCGGGAGTGTCAATCAGCCCCAGCATTTT.

V and J are TRBV28 and TRBJ2-7; 8 positions agree with TRBD1. CDR1 is MDHEN, CDR2 SYDVKM, per germline. This CDR3 contains 13 residues. The V and J ends lost 6 bases and 5 bases, in that order; junction bases with no gene match: 6. CDR3 sequence reads: CASRMTGENEQYF. As DNA, the CDR3 is TGTGCCAGCAGAATGACAGGGGAGAACGAGCAGTACTTC.

This clone was seen a few times. The chain carries TRBV7-3 and TRBJ2-5; D is unresolved. V was pared by 2 bases and J by 6 bases, with 7 bases between. CDR3 length: 12 amino acids. Germline V gene data show CDR1 as SGHTA and CDR2 as FQGTGA. The CDR3 DNA follows: TGTGCCAGCAGCTTACTAGGACAGACCCAGTACTTC. The encoded protein is CASSLLGQTQYF.

This clone was counted only a few times. The V gene is TRBV6-6, the J gene TRBJ2-7, with D perhaps TRBD1 or TRBD2 (5 bases each). The CDR3 covers 15 residues. Trimming took off 8 bases at V and 0 bases at J, with 17 bases between the two ends. The V gene's germline CDR1 is MNHNY and CDR2 SVGAGI (reference sequence). CDR3 nucleotides: TGTGCCAGCGGGTCTAAGTGGGACGGCTCCTACGAGCAGTACTTC. This sequence encodes CASGSKWDGSYEQYF.

V is TRBV27 and J is TRBJ1-5; D is perhaps TRBD1 (6 bases). Trimming stripped 7 bases from V and 1 base from J, with 11 bases between. Germline-derived CDR1 and CDR2 are MNHEY and SMNVEV (reference sequence). The CDR3 has 14 amino acids. CDR3 sequence: CASNSGASNQPQHF. In nucleotides, the CDR3 is TGTGCCAGCAATTCAGGGGCGAGCAATCAGCCCCAGCATTTT.

The chain joins TRBV6-1 to TRBJ1-2, with a weak D call TRBD1 (5 bases). Looked up from germline, CDR1 is MNHNS and CDR2 is SASEGT. Between the trimmed V and J ends, which lost 7 bases and 7 bases, there was a span of 16 bases. The CDR3 spans 13 residues. CDR3 bases: TGTGCCAGCAAAGAACAGGCGGGGGGTGGCTACACCTTC. It translates to CASKEQAGGGYTF.

This clone was recorded a few times. V and J are TRBV11-2 and TRBJ1-6, with TRBD1 identical over 7 bases. Trimming removed 5 bases from V and 13 bases from J; junction bases left unmatched: 8. The germline V gene encodes CDR1 SGHAT and CDR2 FQNNGV. This CDR3 has 13 amino acids. CDR3 sequence (DNA): TGTGCCAGCAGCCAGCCAGGGGGGTCGCCCCTCCACTTT. As protein: CASSQPGGSPLHF.